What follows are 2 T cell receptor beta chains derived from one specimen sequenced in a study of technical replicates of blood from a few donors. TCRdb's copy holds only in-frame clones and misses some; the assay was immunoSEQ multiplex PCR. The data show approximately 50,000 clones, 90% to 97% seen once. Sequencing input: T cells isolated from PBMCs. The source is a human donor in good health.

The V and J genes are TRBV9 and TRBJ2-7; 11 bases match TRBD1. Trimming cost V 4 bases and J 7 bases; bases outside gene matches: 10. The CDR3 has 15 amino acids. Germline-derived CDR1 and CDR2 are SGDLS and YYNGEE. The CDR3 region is CASSIGGTGGGEQYF. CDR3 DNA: TGTGCCAGCAGCATCGGCGGGACAGGGGGAGGAGAGCAGTACTTC.

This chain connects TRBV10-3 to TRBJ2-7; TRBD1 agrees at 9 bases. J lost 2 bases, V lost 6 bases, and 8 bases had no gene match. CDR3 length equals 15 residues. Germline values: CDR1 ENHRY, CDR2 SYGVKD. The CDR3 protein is CAIRGDRDLTYEQYF. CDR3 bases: TGTGCCATCAGAGGGGACAGGGACCTAACCTACGAGCAGTACTTC.